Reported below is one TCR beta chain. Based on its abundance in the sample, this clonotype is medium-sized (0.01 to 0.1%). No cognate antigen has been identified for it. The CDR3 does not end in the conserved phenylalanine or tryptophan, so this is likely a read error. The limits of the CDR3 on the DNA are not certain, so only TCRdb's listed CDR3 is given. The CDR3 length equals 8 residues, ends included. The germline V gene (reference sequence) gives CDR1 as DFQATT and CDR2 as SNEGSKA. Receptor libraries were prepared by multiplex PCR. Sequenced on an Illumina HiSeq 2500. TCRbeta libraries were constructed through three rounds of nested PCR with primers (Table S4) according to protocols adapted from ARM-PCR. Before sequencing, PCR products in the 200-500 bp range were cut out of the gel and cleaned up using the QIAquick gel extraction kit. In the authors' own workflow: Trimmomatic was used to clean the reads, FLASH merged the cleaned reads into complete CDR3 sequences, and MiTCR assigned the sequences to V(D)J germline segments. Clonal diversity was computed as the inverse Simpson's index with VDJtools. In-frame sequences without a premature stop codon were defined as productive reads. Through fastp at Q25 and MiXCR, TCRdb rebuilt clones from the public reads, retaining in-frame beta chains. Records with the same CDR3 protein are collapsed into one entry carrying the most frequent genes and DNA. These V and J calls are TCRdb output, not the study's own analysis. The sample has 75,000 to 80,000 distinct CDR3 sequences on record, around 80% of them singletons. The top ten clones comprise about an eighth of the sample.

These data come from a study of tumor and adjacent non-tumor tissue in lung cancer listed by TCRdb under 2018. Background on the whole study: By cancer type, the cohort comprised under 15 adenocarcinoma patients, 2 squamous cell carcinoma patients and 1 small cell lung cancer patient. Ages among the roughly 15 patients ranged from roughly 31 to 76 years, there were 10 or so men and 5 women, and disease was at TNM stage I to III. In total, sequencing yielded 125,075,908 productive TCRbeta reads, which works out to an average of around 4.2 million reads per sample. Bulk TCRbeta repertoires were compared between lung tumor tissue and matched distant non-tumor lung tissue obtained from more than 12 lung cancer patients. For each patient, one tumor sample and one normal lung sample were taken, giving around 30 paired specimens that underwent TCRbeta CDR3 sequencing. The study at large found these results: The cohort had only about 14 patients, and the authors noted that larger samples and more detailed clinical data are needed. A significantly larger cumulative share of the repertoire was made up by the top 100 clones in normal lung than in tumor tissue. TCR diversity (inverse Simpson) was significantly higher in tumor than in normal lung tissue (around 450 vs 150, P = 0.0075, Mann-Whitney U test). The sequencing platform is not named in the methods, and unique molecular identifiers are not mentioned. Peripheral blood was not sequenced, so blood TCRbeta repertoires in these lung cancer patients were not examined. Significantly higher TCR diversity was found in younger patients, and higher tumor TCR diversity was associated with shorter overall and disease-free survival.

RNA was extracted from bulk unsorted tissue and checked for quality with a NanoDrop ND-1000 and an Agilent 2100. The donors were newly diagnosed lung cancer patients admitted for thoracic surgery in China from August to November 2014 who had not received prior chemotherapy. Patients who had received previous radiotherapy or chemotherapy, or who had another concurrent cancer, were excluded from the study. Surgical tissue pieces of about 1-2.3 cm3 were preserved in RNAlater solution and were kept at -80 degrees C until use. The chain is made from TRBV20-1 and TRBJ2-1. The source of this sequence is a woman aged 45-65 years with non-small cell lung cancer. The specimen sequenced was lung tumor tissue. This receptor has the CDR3 CSARDGSL.